This record covers a single T cell receptor (beta chain). The data are from a study of blood T cell repertoires in COVID-19. Overall study context: The samples span acute and convalescent COVID-19 from the United States, Italy and Spain.

The CDR3 sequence is 16 residues long. Germline V gene lookup returns CDR1 SGHDT and CDR2 YYEEEE. V was shortened by 4 bases and J by 0 bases, with 13 bases between the two germline ends. Original methodology: Amplification from reference gene primers served as the basis for estimated nucleated cell counts. Clones were read by immunoSEQ multiplex PCR, and TCRdb kept only the in-frame ones, dropping some. That table is the source of V, J and clone size, and D and trimming were worked out from the DNA. Here the sample spans about 300,000 clones, about 91% being singletons. The sequence was obtained from a woman in her thirties who had recovered from COVID-19. The rearrangement joins TRBV5-6 to TRBJ2-2; no firm D call. The sample consisted of peripheral blood. CDR3 region: CASSALVQANTGELFF. The CDR3 DNA reads as TGTGCCAGCAGCGCCCTGGTGCAGGCGAACACCGGGGAGCTGTTTTTT. Combining the CDR3 with reference TRBV5-6 and TRBJ2-2 gives the whole variable domain DAGVTQSPTHLIKTRGQQVTLRCSPKSGHDTVSWYQQALGQGPQFIFQYYEEEERQRGNFPDRFSGHQFPNYSSELNVNALLLGDSALYLCASSALVQANTGELFFGEGSRLTVL.